The 32 T cell receptor beta chains in this list originate from one sample, sequenced in a study of blood T cells in healthy people across ages. A second PCR of roughly 7 to 11 cycles used a sample-barcoded 5' primer and a J-beta primer mix. TCRdb recomputed calls from the 5' RACE reads with MiXCR, one row per CDR3 protein. The sample has some 710,000 distinct CDR3 sequences; 22% are singletons. The sequenced sample was blood. The receptors here all came from a man between 65 and 80 years old in good health.

This clonotype was counted between two and nine times. V and J are TRBV27 and TRBJ1-5; D is unresolved. With 5 bases removed from V and 5 bases from J, the gap between germline ends came to 13 bases. In germline, CDR1 is MNHEY, CDR2 SMNVEV (reference sequence). This CDR3 is 14 amino acids long. The CDR3 DNA follows: TGTGCCAGCAGTAAGTGGGGAGAGGATCAGCCCCAGCATTTT. This codes for CASSKWGEDQPQHF.

The chain employs TRBV7-9 and TRBJ1-2; the D is unclear. Germline CDR1 is SEHNR and CDR2 is FQNEAQ (reference sequence). This CDR3 comprises 12 residues. The V end lost 5 bases, the J end lost 4 bases, and 8 bases lay between the germline ends. The CDR3 DNA is TGTGCCAGCAGCCATACAAGCTATGGCTACACCTTC. Amino acids: CASSHTSYGYTF.

J is TRBJ2-2 and V is TRBV6-5; 8 nucleotides match TRBD1. CDR3 length equals 15 residues. CDR1 is MNHEY and CDR2 is SVGAGI in the germline V gene. Trimming at V came to 6 bases and at J to 1 base, leaving 4 bases not matched to a gene. CDR3 residues: CASRSGTGNTGELFF. For the CDR3, the DNA is TGTGCCAGCAGATCCGGGACAGGGAACACCGGGGAGCTGTTTTTT.

V gene TRBV19 combines with J gene TRBJ1-1; the D gene is possibly TRBD1 (6 bases). The CDR3 is 12 residues long. Germline CDR1 reads LNHDA; CDR2 reads SQIVND (reference sequence). Trimming took 9 bases from V and 1 from J, leaving 9 bases between them. CDR3 sequence reads: CASRDTNTEAFF. The CDR3 nucleotides read TGTGCCAGCAGGGACACGAACACTGAAGCTTTCTTT.

This clonotype was found a few times. This chain links TRBV14 with TRBJ2-1; D not resolved. The germline V gene encodes CDR1 SGHDN and CDR2 FVKESK. The CDR3 covers 15 residues. V was cut by 0 bases and J by 9 bases, with 15 bases left in between. This chain's CDR3 is CASSQDLPRLGEQFF. CDR3 in DNA: TGTGCCAGCAGCCAAGATCTTCCGAGATTGGGTGAGCAGTTCTTC.

The V and J genes are TRBV9 and TRBJ2-4; 10 nucleotides line up with TRBD2. V lost 0 bases and J lost 0; bases outside the gene matches: 3. The CDR3 totals 17 residues. Germline assignment: CDR1 SGDLS and CDR2 YYNGEE. The chain's CDR3 is CASSVGLAGVAKNIQYF. The DNA for the CDR3 is TGTGCCAGCAGCGTAGGGCTAGCGGGAGTAGCCAAAAACATTCAGTACTTC.

The V gene is TRBV15, the J gene TRBJ2-7; 9 bases are a match to TRBD1. The CDR3 runs 18 residues. Germline V gene sequence: CDR1 LNHNV, CDR2 YYDKDF (reference sequence). The J segment lost 1 base and the V segment lost 0 bases, leaving 10 bases of the junction unmatched. This CDR3 is CATSRDRRQGDFSYEQYV. The CDR3 DNA is TGTGCCACCAGCAGAGATCGAAGACAGGGGGACTTTTCCTACGAGCAGTACGTC.

This clonotype was found a few times. The rearrangement links TRBV6-1 to TRBJ1-3; D is possibly TRBD1 (6 bases). Trimming left V 5 bases short and J 2 bases short, with 19 bases between. The CDR3 has 17 amino acids. Germline V CDR1 and CDR2: MNHNS, SASEGT. CDR3 coding DNA: TGTGCCAGCAGTAGTCCGACAGGTGTTGGAACTGGAAACACCATATATTTT. Translation gives CASSSPTGVGTGNTIYF.

This clonotype has just a few counts. This chain's CDR3 is CSARDWAAGTYEQYF. For the CDR3, the DNA is TGCAGTGCTAGAGATTGGGCGGCAGGAACCTACGAGCAGTACTTC. The gene calls are TRBV20-1 and TRBJ2-5; D not resolved. Gene TRBJ2-7 matches the end of the DNA better, so the J call may be wrong. Germline assignment: CDR1 DFQATT and CDR2 SNEGSKA (reference sequence). CDR3 length equals 15 residues.

As concerns this clonotype: An end of the junction differs from the germline gene, which may be a read error. The chain recombines TRBV5-1 with TRBJ1-1; TRBD1 is a possible D gene (5 bases). The germline CDR1 and CDR2 sequences are SGHRS and YFSETQ. The CDR3 runs 14 residues. DNA of the CDR3: TGCGCCAGCAGCCCCGGAGGGGTGTACACCGAAGCTTTCTTT. It encodes CASSPGGVYTEAFF.

The gene calls are TRBV7-9 and TRBJ2-3, with D possibly being TRBD1 or TRBD2 (5 bases each). The germline V gene has CDR1 SEHNR and CDR2 FQNEAQ (reference sequence). The CDR3 is 14 amino acids. The germline V and J ends were trimmed by 3 bases and 11 bases, with 18 bases remaining between them. CDR3 protein: CASSFIRSGPEQYF. The CDR3, as DNA: TGTGCCAGCAGCTTCATTCGGTCGGGGCCGGAGCAGTATTTT.

There are a few counts of this clonotype. The chain employs TRBV29-1 and TRBJ1-1, with D perhaps TRBD1 (5 bases). V lost 8 bases and J lost 6, with 19 bases in between. Per germline, CDR1 SQVTM and CDR2 ANQGSEA. The CDR3 is made up of 13 amino acids. CDR3 residues: CSLRTGPGAEAFF. The CDR3 DNA reads TGCAGCCTCCGTACAGGCCCGGGCGCTGAAGCTTTCTTT.

This clonotype was counted only a few times. The DNA for the CDR3 is TGCGCCAGCAGCCGGGGGTCAGGGAACTATGGCTACACCTTC. Translation: CASSRGSGNYGYTF. The chain couples TRBV4-3 to TRBJ1-2; weak D call: TRBD1 (5 bases). The CDR3 is 14 amino acids. V was shortened by 4 bases and J by 2 bases, with 11 bases between the two germline ends. Per the germline V gene, CDR1 is LGHNA and CDR2 is YSLEER.

The chain is built from TRBV12-3 or TRBV12-4 and TRBJ2-3; D unresolved. There are 15 residues in the CDR3. The V and J ends lost 3 bases and 0 bases respectively, with 10 bases between them. The CDR3 protein is CASSFHRSSTDTQYF. The CDR3, as DNA: TGTGCCAGCAGTTTTCACCGGAGTAGCACAGATACGCAGTATTTT.

The genes are TRBV20-1 and TRBJ2-5; no reliable D call. V dropped 3 bases and J dropped 5 bases, with 10 bases sitting between them. The CDR3 is 12 amino acids. Germline loops: CDR1 DFQATT, CDR2 SNEGSKA (reference sequence). The CDR3 reads CSASKGFETQYF. The CDR3, as DNA: TGCAGTGCTAGTAAGGGTTTCGAGACCCAGTACTTC.

The table lists this clonotype with many counts. The chain has TRBV29-1 and TRBJ1-1; D uncertain. Deletions cut 7 bases from V and 3 bases from J, with 6 bases between. CDR1 and CDR2 from the germline V gene are SQVTM and ANQGSEA. The CDR3 extends over 10 amino acids. This chain's CDR3 is CSARDTEAFF. The CDR3 bases are TGCAGCGCTCGGGACACTGAAGCTTTCTTT.

This clonotype was seen only a few times. V usage is TRBV7-2 and J usage is TRBJ1-2, with D unclear. From germline, CDR1 is SGHTA and CDR2 FQGNSA. The CDR3 is 13 amino acids. The ends were cut back, 5 bases at V and 0 bases at J, with 7 bases in the middle. CDR3 sequence (DNA): TGTGCCAGCAGCCAGAGTGCTAACTATGGCTACACCTTC. Translation gives CASSQSANYGYTF.

The chain links TRBV6-5 to TRBJ1-6; D gene unclear. Germline CDR1 is MNHEY and CDR2 is SVGAGI. This CDR3 comprises 12 residues. V was clipped by 3 bases and J by 10 bases, with 7 bases between them. CDR3 nucleotide sequence: TGTGCCAGCAGTTATATGGGATCACCCCTCCACTTT. Its protein product is CASSYMGSPLHF.

The chain combines TRBV14 with TRBJ2-5; possibly TRBD1 for D (6 bases). V dropped 0 bases and J dropped 1 base, with 15 bases sitting between them. CDR1 is SGHDN and CDR2 is FVKESK in the germline V gene. There are 17 residues in the CDR3. The CDR3 loop is CASSQDPDGTPQETQYF. As DNA, the CDR3 is TGTGCCAGCAGCCAAGACCCAGACGGGACACCCCAAGAGACCCAGTACTTC.

The chain carries TRBV29-1 and TRBJ2-5; 7 bases fit TRBD1. CDR3 length: 14 amino acids. Trimming cost V 4 bases and J 1 base; bases outside gene matches: 6. CDR1 and CDR2 from the germline V gene are SQVTM and ANQGSEA. The CDR3 protein is CSVARTGFQETQYF. The CDR3 region has the DNA TGCAGCGTTGCCAGGACAGGATTCCAAGAGACCCAGTACTTC.

This clonotype was counted between two and nine times. The chain joins TRBV14 to TRBJ1-1; D unresolved. V was pared by 0 bases and J by 0 bases, with 11 bases between. The CDR3 is made up of 16 amino acids. Germline V lookup: CDR1 SGHDN, CDR2 FVKESK. The CDR3 bases are TGTGCCAGCAGCCAAGAGATGTCTAACATGAACACTGAAGCTTTCTTT. It translates to CASSQEMSNMNTEAFF.

In this sample, this clonotype turned up a few times. The genes are TRBV14 and TRBJ1-4; D unclear. V was pared by 2 bases and J by 0 bases, with 10 bases between. The CDR3 is 16 amino acids. Germline V gene data show CDR1 as SGHDN and CDR2 as FVKESK. The CDR3 loop is CASSQFTGATNEKLFF. The CDR3, as DNA: TGTGCCAGCAGCCAATTCACCGGGGCAACTAATGAAAAACTGTTTTTT.

Only a few counts were recorded for this clonotype. This sequence joins TRBV6-2 or TRBV6-3 and TRBJ2-1; 15 bases are shared with TRBD2. V was pared by 1 base and J by 6 bases, with 13 bases of the junction left unmatched. The germline gives CDR1 MNHEY, CDR2 SVGEGT. This CDR3 spans 20 amino acids. This CDR3 reads CASSYLGFRPGLAGGNEQFF. The CDR3 region has the DNA TGTGCCAGCAGTTACTTGGGGTTCCGACCGGGACTAGCGGGAGGCAATGAGCAGTTCTTC.

This clonotype has only a few counts. This chain links TRBV5-6 with TRBJ2-1; tentatively, D is TRBD1 or TRBD2 (5 bases each). The DNA end favors TRBJ2-5, so the J call may be wrong. CDR3 size: 16 residues. The V gene's germline CDR1 is SGHDT and CDR2 YYEEEE. The CDR3 loop is CASSSGAWTGVQTQYF. DNA for the CDR3: TGTGCCAGCAGCTCCGGGGCCTGGACTGGGGTGCAGACCCAGTACTTC.

This clonotype appeared a single time. The genes are TRBV6-1 and TRBJ2-2, with a possible D match to TRBD2 (7 bases). This CDR3 spans 15 amino acids. CDR1 and CDR2 from the germline V gene are MNHNS and SASEGT. V lost 2 bases, J lost 6 bases, and 13 bases lay in between. The DNA for the CDR3 is TGTGCCAGCAGTGAAAATCGGGGGGCGGCCGGGGAGCTGTTTTTT. This gives the protein CASSENRGAAGELFF.

The chain has TRBV24-1 and TRBJ2-5; either TRBD1 or TRBD2 may supply D (5 bases each). Looked up from germline, CDR1 is KGHDR and CDR2 is SFDVKD. Trimming stripped 4 bases from V and 1 base from J, with 18 bases between. The CDR3 spans 17 residues. CDR3 amino acids: CATSDPGQGVGQETQYF. The CDR3 DNA reads TGTGCCACCAGTGACCCGGGTCAGGGAGTTGGCCAAGAGACCCAGTACTTC.

In DNA form, the CDR3 reads TGCAGTGCTTCTCCGGGACAGGGCACAGATACGCAGTATTTT. Residues: CSASPGQGTDTQYF. The chain combines TRBV20-1 with TRBJ2-3, with TRBD1 identical over 8 bases. This CDR3 is 14 amino acids long. CDR1 and CDR2 (germline): DFQATT, SNEGSKA (reference sequence). Germline trimming cut 5 bases from V and 1 base from J; bases unmatched to any gene: 5.

This clonotype came up a few times. The genes are TRBV12-3 or TRBV12-4 and TRBJ2-3; D is ambiguous. This CDR3 contains 15 residues. The V end lost 5 bases, the J end lost 1 base, and 13 bases lay between the germline ends. The CDR3 here is CASSHGFEGTDTQYF. The CDR3, as DNA: TGTGCCAGCAGTCATGGGTTCGAGGGCACAGATACGCAGTATTTT.

The rearrangement joins TRBV20-1 to TRBJ2-1, with 9 positions matching TRBD1. Trimming cost V 1 base and J 6 bases; bases outside gene matches: 4. CDR3 length: 14 amino acids. Germline loops: CDR1 DFQATT, CDR2 SNEGSKA (reference sequence). The CDR3 DNA sequence: TGCAGTGCTAGAGCCGGGACAGGGTTCAATGAGCAGTTCTTC. It specifies CSARAGTGFNEQFF.

This clonotype has a count of ten or more. This sequence joins TRBV9 and TRBJ2-3; TRBD2 is a possible D gene (6 bases). Germline assignment: CDR1 SGDLS and CDR2 YYNGEE. Trimming pared 1 base from V and 0 bases from J, leaving 6 bases between. This CDR3 contains 14 residues. For the CDR3, the DNA is TGTGCCAGCAGCGTAAGCGGGAGCACAGATACGCAGTATTTT. Translating it yields CASSVSGSTDTQYF.

This clonotype was recorded a few times. The chain carries TRBV7-2 and TRBJ2-1; 9 bases are shared with TRBD2. V was clipped by 4 bases and J by 9 bases; unmatched bases: 7. The CDR3 is made up of 14 amino acids. Germline loops: CDR1 SGHTA, CDR2 FQGNSA. The CDR3 nucleotides are TGTGCCAGCAGCTCCACCGGGACTAGCATTGAGCAGTTCTTC. Translating gives CASSSTGTSIEQFF. Filled out from reference TRBV7-2 and TRBJ2-1, the complete variable domain reads GAGVSQSPSNKVTEKGKDVELRCDPISGHTALYWYRQSLGQGLEFLIYFQGNSAPDKSGLPSDRFSAERTGGSVSTLTIQRTQQEDSAVYLCASSSTGTSIEQFFGPGTRLTVL.

This sequence joins TRBV20-1 and TRBJ1-6; possible D gene TRBD1, 6 bases. This CDR3 contains 15 residues. Trimming cost V 6 bases and J 0 bases, with 12 bases left between them. Germline V gives CDR1 DFQATT, CDR2 SNEGSKA (reference sequence). CDR3 DNA: TGCAGTGCGCCGGACAGCATCTCCTATAATTCACCCCTCCACTTT. This sequence encodes CSAPDSISYNSPLHF.